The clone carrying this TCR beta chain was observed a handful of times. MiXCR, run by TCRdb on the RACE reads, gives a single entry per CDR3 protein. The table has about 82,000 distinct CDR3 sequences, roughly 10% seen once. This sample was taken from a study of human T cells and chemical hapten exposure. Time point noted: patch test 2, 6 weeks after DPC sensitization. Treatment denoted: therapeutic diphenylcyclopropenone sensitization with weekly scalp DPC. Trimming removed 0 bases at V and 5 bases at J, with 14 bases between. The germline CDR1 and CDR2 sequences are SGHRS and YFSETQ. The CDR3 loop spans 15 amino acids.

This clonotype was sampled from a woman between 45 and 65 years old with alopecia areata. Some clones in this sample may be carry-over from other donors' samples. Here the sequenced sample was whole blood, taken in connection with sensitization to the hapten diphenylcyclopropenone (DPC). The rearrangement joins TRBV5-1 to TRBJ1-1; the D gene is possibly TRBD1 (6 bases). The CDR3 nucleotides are TGCGCCAGCAGCTTGGAGGAGCCAGGGGTAACTGAAGCTTTCTTT. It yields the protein CASSLEEPGVTEAFF.